These T cell receptor beta chains were read from a single sample in a study of T cells in Graves' hyperthyroidism and ophthalmopathy. Each CDR3 protein is one row after TCRdb ran MiXCR on the multiplex PCR reads. The sample consists of a few hundred thousand distinct CDR3 sequences, nearly 15% of them appearing once. Sequenced input: blood. These receptors were taken from a woman aged 45 to 65 with Graves' hyperthyroidism that later progressed to Graves' ophthalmopathy. Both conserved end residues are part of each CDR3. The D gene is left open where the match is weak. Not every row has a clone size; where given, it reads once, few, many or a size class.

d_gene: -; v_gene: TRBV2; len: 13; abundance: many; j_gene: TRBJ1-1; CDR3nt: TGTGCCAGCACTAGGACGATGAACACTGAAGCTTTCTTT; CDR3aa: CASTRTMNTEAFF
d_gene: -; v_gene: TRBV10-2; len: 13; abundance: few; j_gene: TRBJ2-7; CDR3nt: TGCGCTTCAACGCGGACGACCGGGTACGAGCAGTACTTC; CDR3aa: CASTRTTGYEQYF
d_gene: -; v_gene: TRBV6-1; len: 15; abundance: few; j_gene: TRBJ2-2; CDR3nt: TGTGCCGCCACCCTAGCCCTCTCCAGCACCGGGGAGCTGTTTTTT; CDR3aa: CAATLALSSTGELFF
d_gene: TRBD1; v_gene: TRBV7-2; len: 14; abundance: many; j_gene: TRBJ1-2; CDR3nt: TGTGCCAGCAGCCCCGACAGGGGGCCATATGGCTACACCTTC; CDR3aa: CASSPDRGPYGYTF
d_gene: -; v_gene: TRBV20-1; len: 15; abundance: many; j_gene: TRBJ2-1; CDR3nt: TGCAGTGCTAGTCCATGGCAGAGCTCCTACAATGAGCAGTTCTTC; CDR3aa: CSASPWQSSYNEQFF
d_gene: -; v_gene: TRBV11-2; len: 12; abundance: many; j_gene: TRBJ1-1; CDR3nt: TGTGCCAGCAGCTTTCTCCCGTCTGAAGCTTTCTTT; CDR3aa: CASSFLPSEAFF
d_gene: -; v_gene: TRBV19; len: 16; abundance: few; j_gene: TRBJ2-4; CDR3nt: TGTGCCAGTACCAATGTCGGAGGACTAGCCAAAAACATTCAGTACTTC; CDR3aa: CASTNVGGLAKNIQYF
d_gene: TRBD2; v_gene: TRBV20-1; len: 14; abundance: few; j_gene: TRBJ2-1; CDR3nt: TGCAGTGCTAGTTTGACTAGCGGGAGTGGTGAGCAGTTCTTC; CDR3aa: CSASLTSGSGEQFF
d_gene: -; v_gene: TRBV6-4; len: 14; abundance: -; j_gene: TRBJ2-5; CDR3nt: TGTGCCAGCAGTGAAGAGCGGGCCCAAGAGACCCAGTACTTC; CDR3aa: CASSEERAQETQYF
d_gene: -; v_gene: TRBV6-1; len: 14; abundance: many; j_gene: TRBJ2-3; CDR3nt: TGTGCCAGCAGCGACGAAGGTTGGACAGATACGCAGTATTTT; CDR3aa: CASSDEGWTDTQYF
d_gene: TRBD2; v_gene: TRBV5-1; len: 16; abundance: many; j_gene: TRBJ2-3; CDR3nt: TGCGCCAGCTCACTTCCGGGACTAGCGGACACAGATACGCAGTATTTT; CDR3aa: CASSLPGLADTDTQYF
d_gene: TRBD1; v_gene: TRBV29-1; len: 13; abundance: few; j_gene: TRBJ1-4; CDR3nt: TGCAGCGTGCAACAGGGGCCGCGGGAAAAACTGTTTTTT; CDR3aa: CSVQQGPREKLFF
d_gene: TRBD1; v_gene: TRBV20-1; len: 17; abundance: many; j_gene: TRBJ2-3; CDR3nt: TGCAGTGCTGGTCGGACAGGGGGCCGACGGGGCACAGATACGCAGTATTTT; CDR3aa: CSAGRTGGRRGTDTQYF
d_gene: TRBD1; v_gene: TRBV28; len: 14; abundance: many; j_gene: TRBJ2-1; CDR3nt: TGTGCCAGCAGACGCGGGACAGGTCGGAATGAGCAGTTCTTC; CDR3aa: CASRRGTGRNEQFF
d_gene: -; v_gene: TRBV20-1; len: 19; abundance: -; j_gene: TRBJ2-3; CDR3nt: TGCAGTGCTAGTCCAGGGCGTACAATAGCGGCCTCTAGCACAGATACGCAGTATTTT; CDR3aa: CSASPGRTIAASSTDTQYF
d_gene: -; v_gene: TRBV12-3/TRBV12-4; len: 19; abundance: many; j_gene: TRBJ2-5; CDR3nt: TGTGCCAGCAGTCGCGGCCGGGTATCGGGACCCACGCCTGAAGAGACCCAGTACTTC; CDR3aa: CASSRGRVSGPTPEETQYF
d_gene: -; v_gene: TRBV19; len: 13; abundance: many; j_gene: TRBJ2-3; CDR3nt: TGTGCCAGTGTTCGACGACCGACGGATACGCAGTATTTT; CDR3aa: CASVRRPTDTQYF
d_gene: -; v_gene: TRBV2; len: 14; abundance: many; j_gene: TRBJ2-5; CDR3nt: TGTGCCAGCAGCCTGAGACAGGACCCAGAGACCCAGTACTTC; CDR3aa: CASSLRQDPETQYF
d_gene: TRBD2; v_gene: TRBV12-3/TRBV12-4; len: 15; abundance: many; j_gene: TRBJ2-1; CDR3nt: TGTGCCAGCAGTTTAACGGGACTAGCGACCAATGAGCAGTTCTTC; CDR3aa: CASSLTGLATNEQFF
d_gene: TRBD1; v_gene: TRBV7-6; len: 15; abundance: few; j_gene: TRBJ2-7; CDR3nt: TGTGCCAGCAGCTTAGCGCCCCAGGGGGCCGGAGAGCAGTACTTC; CDR3aa: CASSLAPQGAGEQYF
d_gene: -; v_gene: TRBV25-1; len: 16; abundance: many; j_gene: TRBJ2-7; CDR3nt: TGTGCCAGCAGTGAATCCCAGGGTCCAATCACCTACGAGCAGTACTTC; CDR3aa: CASSESQGPITYEQYF
d_gene: TRBD1; v_gene: TRBV19; len: 12; abundance: few; j_gene: TRBJ1-5; CDR3nt: TGTGCCAGTACCAGCAACCGGGACAGCCAGCATTTT; CDR3aa: CASTSNRDSQHF
d_gene: -; v_gene: TRBV6-2/TRBV6-3; len: 12; abundance: many; j_gene: TRBJ2-3; CDR3nt: TGTGCGGCCCGGACCACTACAGATACGCAGTATTTT; CDR3aa: CAARTTTDTQYF
d_gene: -; v_gene: TRBV20-1; len: 14; abundance: many; j_gene: TRBJ2-5; CDR3nt: TGCAGTGCTCTGCTCGAGACACTCGGAGAGACCCAGTACTTC; CDR3aa: CSALLETLGETQYF
d_gene: -; v_gene: TRBV6-2/TRBV6-3; len: 14; abundance: many; j_gene: TRBJ2-7; CDR3nt: TGTGCCAGCAGTTTTTTAAGGAGCAACTACGAGCAGTACTTC; CDR3aa: CASSFLRSNYEQYF
d_gene: -; v_gene: TRBV9; len: 13; abundance: -; j_gene: TRBJ1-1; CDR3nt: TGTGCCAGCAGCGTCGGGGGTTTAACTGAAGCTTTCTTT; CDR3aa: CASSVGGLTEAFF
d_gene: -; v_gene: TRBV28; len: 18; abundance: many; j_gene: TRBJ2-1; CDR3nt: TGTGCCAGCAGTTTGGGGAGGGGGCCTTCGGTGGTTTACAATGAGCAGTTCTTC; CDR3aa: CASSLGRGPSVVYNEQFF
d_gene: -; v_gene: TRBV3-1; len: 14; abundance: few; j_gene: TRBJ2-7; CDR3nt: TGTGCCAGCAGCCATGGGGGCGCGGAGTACGAGCAGTACTTC; CDR3aa: CASSHGGAEYEQYF
d_gene: TRBD2; v_gene: TRBV7-8; len: 14; abundance: -; j_gene: TRBJ2-1; CDR3nt: TGTGCCAGCAGCAGCCTAGCGGGCATCTATGAGCAGTTCTTC; CDR3aa: CASSSLAGIYEQFF
d_gene: -; v_gene: TRBV6-1; len: 15; abundance: many; j_gene: TRBJ2-1; CDR3nt: TGTGCCAGCAGTTTATACGGGGCTTCCTACAATGAGCAGTTCTTC; CDR3aa: CASSLYGASYNEQFF
d_gene: -; v_gene: TRBV5-6; len: 15; abundance: many; j_gene: TRBJ2-7; CDR3nt: TGTGCCAGCAGCTCCCTTGGCGGAGCCACCTACGAGCAGTACTTC; CDR3aa: CASSSLGGATYEQYF
d_gene: -; v_gene: TRBV2; len: 12; abundance: -; j_gene: TRBJ1-2; CDR3nt: TGTGCCAGCAGTGATCCAGGGAAAGGCTACACCTTC; CDR3aa: CASSDPGKGYTF
d_gene: -; v_gene: TRBV11-2; len: 12; abundance: many; j_gene: TRBJ2-5; CDR3nt: TGTGCCAGCAGCTTAGAGAGGGGGACCCAGTACTTC; CDR3aa: CASSLERGTQYF
d_gene: -; v_gene: TRBV10-2; len: 13; abundance: many; j_gene: TRBJ2-1; CDR3nt: TGCGCCAGCAGTGGAAGGGGTGTCAATGAGCAGTTCTTC; CDR3aa: CASSGRGVNEQFF
d_gene: TRBD2; v_gene: TRBV6-1; len: 15; abundance: many; j_gene: TRBJ2-1; CDR3nt: TGTGCCAGCAGTTATACTAGCGGGAGGGACAATGAGCAGTTCTTC; CDR3aa: CASSYTSGRDNEQFF
d_gene: -; v_gene: TRBV29-1; len: 15; abundance: many; j_gene: TRBJ1-3; CDR3nt: TGCAGCGTTGAAAAGGGCTCGAGCTCTGGAAACACCATATATTTT; CDR3aa: CSVEKGSSSGNTIYF
d_gene: -; v_gene: TRBV20-1; len: 15; abundance: many; j_gene: TRBJ2-1; CDR3nt: TGCAGTTCCAGGCTGGGGGCGGGGTCCTACAATGAGCAGTTCTTC; CDR3aa: CSSRLGAGSYNEQFF
d_gene: -; v_gene: TRBV5-8; len: 17; abundance: -; j_gene: TRBJ1-5; CDR3nt: TGTGCCAGCAGCTTGGAGCCCCCGGCTTATAGCAATCAGCCCCAGCATTTT; CDR3aa: CASSLEPPAYSNQPQHF
d_gene: -; v_gene: TRBV7-9; len: 15; abundance: many; j_gene: TRBJ1-1; CDR3nt: TGTGCCAGCAGCTTCGTGGCAGGGATTAACACTGAAGCTTTCTTT; CDR3aa: CASSFVAGINTEAFF
d_gene: -; v_gene: TRBV6-1; len: 12; abundance: few; j_gene: TRBJ1-6; CDR3nt: TGTGCCAGCAGTCCCAATGGTTCACCCCTCCGCTTT; CDR3aa: CASSPNGSPLRF
d_gene: -; v_gene: TRBV2; len: 14; abundance: many; j_gene: TRBJ1-5; CDR3nt: TGTGCCAGCAGGTTGAGGGACATAGGGCAGCCCCAGCATTTT; CDR3aa: CASRLRDIGQPQHF
d_gene: -; v_gene: TRBV6-1; len: 13; abundance: many; j_gene: TRBJ2-7; CDR3nt: TGTGCCAGCAGTGAAGGGTCCACCTACGAGCAGTACTTC; CDR3aa: CASSEGSTYEQYF
d_gene: TRBD1; v_gene: TRBV12-3/TRBV12-4; len: 15; abundance: many; j_gene: TRBJ2-6; CDR3nt: TGTGCCAGCAGGACAGGGGGTGATGGGGCCAACGTCCTGACTTTC; CDR3aa: CASRTGGDGANVLTF
d_gene: -; v_gene: TRBV18; len: 14; abundance: many; j_gene: TRBJ2-2; CDR3nt: TGTGCCAGCTCACCGACAGGCAGGACCGGGGAGCTGTTTTTT; CDR3aa: CASSPTGRTGELFF
d_gene: -; v_gene: TRBV2; len: 14; abundance: many; j_gene: TRBJ1-1; CDR3nt: TGTGCCAGCAGCCTACAGGGTTGGGACACTGAAGCTTTCTTT; CDR3aa: CASSLQGWDTEAFF
d_gene: -; v_gene: TRBV20-1; len: 13; abundance: many; j_gene: TRBJ1-2; CDR3nt: TGCAGTGCTAGATCCCCCGGTTGGCAGGGCTACACCTTC; CDR3aa: CSARSPGWQGYTF
d_gene: TRBD2; v_gene: TRBV12-3/TRBV12-4; len: 15; abundance: -; j_gene: TRBJ2-1; CDR3nt: TGTGCCAGCAGTTTAAATGGACTAGCGGGAATTGAGCAGTTCTTC; CDR3aa: CASSLNGLAGIEQFF
d_gene: TRBD1; v_gene: TRBV6-1; len: 14; abundance: few; j_gene: TRBJ1-5; CDR3nt: TGTGCCAGCAGCCACGGACAGGGCAATCAGCCCCAGCATTTT; CDR3aa: CASSHGQGNQPQHF
d_gene: -; v_gene: TRBV12-3/TRBV12-4; len: 15; abundance: many; j_gene: TRBJ2-5; CDR3nt: TGTGCCAGCAGTTTAGGTCGCAGGATCCAAGAGACCCAGTACTTC; CDR3aa: CASSLGRRIQETQYF
d_gene: TRBD2; v_gene: TRBV4-1; len: 17; abundance: few; j_gene: TRBJ2-7; CDR3nt: TGCGCCAGCAGCCAATCACGACTAGCGGGAGGACCCTACGAGCAGTACTTC; CDR3aa: CASSQSRLAGGPYEQYF